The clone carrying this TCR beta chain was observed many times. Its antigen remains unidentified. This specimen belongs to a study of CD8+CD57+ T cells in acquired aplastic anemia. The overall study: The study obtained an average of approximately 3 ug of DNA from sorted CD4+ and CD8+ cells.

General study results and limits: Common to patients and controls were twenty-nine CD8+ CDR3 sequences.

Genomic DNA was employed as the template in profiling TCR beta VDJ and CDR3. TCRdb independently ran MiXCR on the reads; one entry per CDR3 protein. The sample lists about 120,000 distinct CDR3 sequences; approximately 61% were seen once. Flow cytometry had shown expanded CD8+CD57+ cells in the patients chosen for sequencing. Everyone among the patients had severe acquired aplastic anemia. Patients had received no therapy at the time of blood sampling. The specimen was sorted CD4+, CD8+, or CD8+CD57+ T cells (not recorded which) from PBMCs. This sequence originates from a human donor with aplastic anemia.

The CDR3 reads CASSLSAGVNNEQFF. The CDR3, as DNA: TGCGCCAGCAGCTTGTCGGCGGGGGTCAACAATGAGCAGTTCTTC. The rearrangement uses TRBV5-1 and TRBJ2-1; 7 bases match TRBD2. The J segment lost 5 bases and the V segment lost 1 base, leaving 6 bases of the junction unmatched. Germline CDR1 reads SGHRS; CDR2 reads YFSETQ. This CDR3 has 15 residues.